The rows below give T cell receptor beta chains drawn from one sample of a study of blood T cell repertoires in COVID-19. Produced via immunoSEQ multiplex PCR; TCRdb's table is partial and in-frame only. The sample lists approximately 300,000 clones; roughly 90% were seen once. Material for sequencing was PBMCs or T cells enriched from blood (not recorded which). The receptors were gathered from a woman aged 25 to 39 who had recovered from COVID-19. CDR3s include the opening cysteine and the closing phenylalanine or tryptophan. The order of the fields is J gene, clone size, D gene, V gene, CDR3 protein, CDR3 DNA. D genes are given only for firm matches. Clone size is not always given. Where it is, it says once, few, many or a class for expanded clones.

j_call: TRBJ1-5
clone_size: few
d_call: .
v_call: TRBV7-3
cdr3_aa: CASSPRNGLSNQPQHF
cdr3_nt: TGTGCCAGCAGCCCTCGGAATGGACTTAGCAATCAGCCCCAGCATTTT

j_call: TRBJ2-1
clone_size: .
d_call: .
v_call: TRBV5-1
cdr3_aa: CASSDPGIYNEQFF
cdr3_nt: TGCGCCAGCAGCGATCCAGGGATCTACAATGAGCAGTTCTTC

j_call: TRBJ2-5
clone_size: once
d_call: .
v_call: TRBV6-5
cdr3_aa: CASSSRPGGRGETQYF
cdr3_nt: TGTGCCAGCAGTTCCCGCCCCGGGGGGCGAGGAGAGACCCAGTACTTC

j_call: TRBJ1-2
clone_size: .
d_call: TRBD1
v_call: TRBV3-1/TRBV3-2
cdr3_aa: CASSQVRRTGGDGYTF
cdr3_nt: TGTGCCAGCAGCCAAGTCCGAAGGACAGGGGGGGATGGCTACACCTTC

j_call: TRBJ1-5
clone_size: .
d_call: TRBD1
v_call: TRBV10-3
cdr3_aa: CATWTGVSNQPQHF
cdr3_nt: TGTGCCACCTGGACAGGGGTCAGCAATCAGCCCCAGCATTTT

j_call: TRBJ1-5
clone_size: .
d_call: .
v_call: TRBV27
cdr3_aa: CASSPGLWQPQHF
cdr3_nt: TGTGCCAGCAGTCCAGGGCTTTGGCAGCCCCAGCATTTT

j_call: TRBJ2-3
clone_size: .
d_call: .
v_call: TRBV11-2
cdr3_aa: CASSLGGLSDTQYF
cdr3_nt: TGTGCCAGCAGCTTAGGGGGACTCTCAGATACGCAGTATTTT

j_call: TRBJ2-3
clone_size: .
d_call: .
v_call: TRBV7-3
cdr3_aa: CASSLSGRLDTQYF
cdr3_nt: TGTGCCAGCAGCTTATCTGGGAGGTTAGATACGCAGTATTTT

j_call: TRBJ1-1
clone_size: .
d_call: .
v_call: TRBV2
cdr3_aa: CASSGGVNTEAFF
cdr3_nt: TGTGCCAGCAGTGGGGGGGTGAACACTGAAGCTTTCTTT

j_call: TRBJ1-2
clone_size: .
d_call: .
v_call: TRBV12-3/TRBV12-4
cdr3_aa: CASSLDRFYGYTF
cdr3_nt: TGTGCCAGCAGCCTCGACAGGTTCTATGGCTACACCTTC

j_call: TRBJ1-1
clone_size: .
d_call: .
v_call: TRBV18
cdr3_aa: CASSPSTGTEAFF
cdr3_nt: TGTGCCAGCTCACCATCGACAGGCACTGAAGCTTTCTTT

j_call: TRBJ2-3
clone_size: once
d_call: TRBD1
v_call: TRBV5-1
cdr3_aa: CASSLEQGSKGWQYF
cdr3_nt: TGCGCCAGCAGCTTGGAACAGGGGTCGAAAGGGTGGCAGTATTTT

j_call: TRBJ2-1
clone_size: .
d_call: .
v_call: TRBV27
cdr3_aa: CASSLLGKYNEQFF
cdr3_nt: TGTGCCAGCAGTTTATTGGGCAAGTACAATGAGCAGTTCTTC

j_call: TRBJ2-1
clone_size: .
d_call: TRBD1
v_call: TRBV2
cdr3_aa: CASTGQGYNEQFF
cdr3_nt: TGTGCCAGCACTGGACAGGGCTACAATGAGCAGTTCTTC

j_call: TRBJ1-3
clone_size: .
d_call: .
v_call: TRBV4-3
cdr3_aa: CASSQDHGGLNTIYF
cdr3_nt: TGCGCCAGCAGCCAAGATCACGGGGGGTTAAACACCATATATTTT

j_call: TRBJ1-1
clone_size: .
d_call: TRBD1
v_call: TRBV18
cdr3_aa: CASSGTENTEAFF
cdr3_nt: TGTGCCAGCTCCGGGACAGAGAACACTGAAGCTTTCTTT

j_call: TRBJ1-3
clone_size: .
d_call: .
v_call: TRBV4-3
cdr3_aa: CASSQGRADTIYF
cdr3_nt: TGCGCCAGCAGCCAAGGCAGGGCCGACACCATATATTTT

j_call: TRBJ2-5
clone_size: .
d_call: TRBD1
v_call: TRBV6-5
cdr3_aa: CASARTGTQETQYF
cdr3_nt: TGTGCCAGTGCCAGGACAGGGACACAAGAGACCCAGTACTTC

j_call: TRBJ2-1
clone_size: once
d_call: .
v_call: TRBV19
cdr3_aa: CASSGGPQEQFF
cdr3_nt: TGTGCCAGTAGTGGGGGCCCACAAGAGCAGTTCTTC

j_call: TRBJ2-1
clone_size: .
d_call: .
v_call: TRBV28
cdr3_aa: CASSRYNEQFF
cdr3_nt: TGTGCCAGCAGCCGGTACAATGAGCAGTTCTTC

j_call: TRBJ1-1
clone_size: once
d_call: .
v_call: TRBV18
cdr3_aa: CASSPRGGDMNTEAFF
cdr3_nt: TGTGCCAGCTCACCGAGGGGGGGCGACATGAACACTGAAGCTTTCTTT

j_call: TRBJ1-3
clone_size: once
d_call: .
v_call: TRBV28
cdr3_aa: CASSSGQTFATIYF
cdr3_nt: TGTGCCAGCAGTTCAGGCCAGACGTTCGCCACCATATATTTT

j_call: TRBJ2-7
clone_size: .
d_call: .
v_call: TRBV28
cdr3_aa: CASNFRDKRTYEQYF
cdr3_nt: TGTGCCAGCAACTTCCGGGACAAGAGAACCTACGAGCAGTACTTC